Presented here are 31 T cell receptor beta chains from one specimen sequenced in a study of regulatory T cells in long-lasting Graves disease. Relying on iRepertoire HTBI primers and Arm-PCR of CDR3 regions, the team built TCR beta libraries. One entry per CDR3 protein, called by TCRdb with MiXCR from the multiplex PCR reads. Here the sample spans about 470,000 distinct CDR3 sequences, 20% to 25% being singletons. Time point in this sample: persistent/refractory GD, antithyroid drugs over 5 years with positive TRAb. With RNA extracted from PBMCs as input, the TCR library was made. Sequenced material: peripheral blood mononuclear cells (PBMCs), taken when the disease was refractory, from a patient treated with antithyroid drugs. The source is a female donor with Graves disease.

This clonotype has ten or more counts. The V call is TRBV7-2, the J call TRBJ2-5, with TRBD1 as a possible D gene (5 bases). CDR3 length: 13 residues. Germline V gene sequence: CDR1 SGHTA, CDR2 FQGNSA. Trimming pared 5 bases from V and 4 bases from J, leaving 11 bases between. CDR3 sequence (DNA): TGTGCCAGCAGCCCGCAGGGCGGAGAGACCCAGTACTTC. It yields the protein CASSPQGGETQYF.

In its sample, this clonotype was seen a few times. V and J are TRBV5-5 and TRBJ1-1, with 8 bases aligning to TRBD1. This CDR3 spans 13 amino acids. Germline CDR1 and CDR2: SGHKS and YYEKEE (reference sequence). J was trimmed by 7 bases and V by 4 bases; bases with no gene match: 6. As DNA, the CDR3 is TGTGCCAGCAGCGCGGACAGGGAGGATGAAGCTTTCTTT. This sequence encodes CASSADREDEAFF.

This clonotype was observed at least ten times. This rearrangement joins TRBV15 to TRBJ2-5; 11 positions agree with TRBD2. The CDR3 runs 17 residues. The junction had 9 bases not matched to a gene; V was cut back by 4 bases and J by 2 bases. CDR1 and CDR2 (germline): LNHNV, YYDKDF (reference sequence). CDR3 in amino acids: CATSTPGLAEPQETQYF. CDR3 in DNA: TGTGCCACCAGCACACCGGGACTAGCGGAGCCTCAAGAGACCCAGTACTTC.

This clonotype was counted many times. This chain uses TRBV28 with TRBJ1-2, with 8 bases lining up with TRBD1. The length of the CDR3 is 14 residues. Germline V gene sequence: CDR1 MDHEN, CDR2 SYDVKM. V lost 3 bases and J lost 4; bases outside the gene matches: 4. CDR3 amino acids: CASSLGTGRYGYTF. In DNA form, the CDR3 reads TGTGCCAGCAGTTTGGGGACAGGTCGCTATGGCTACACCTTC.

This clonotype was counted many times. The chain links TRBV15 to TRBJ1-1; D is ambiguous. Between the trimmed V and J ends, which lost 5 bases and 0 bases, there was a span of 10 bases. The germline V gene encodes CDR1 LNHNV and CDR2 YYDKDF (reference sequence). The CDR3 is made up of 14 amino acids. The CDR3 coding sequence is TGTGCCACCAGCTACTGGACGGTGAACACTGAAGCTTTCTTT. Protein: CATSYWTVNTEAFF.

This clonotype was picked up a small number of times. The CDR3 is CASSGADRGETQYF. The CDR3 bases are TGTGCCAGCAGCGGGGCGGACAGGGGAGAGACCCAGTACTTC. The genes are TRBV9 and TRBJ2-5; 9 positions match TRBD1. CDR1 is SGDLS, CDR2 YYNGEE, per germline. This CDR3 has 14 amino acids. Trimming cost V 3 bases and J 4 bases; bases outside gene matches: 4. The entire variable domain, with the rest obtained from reference TRBV9 and TRBJ2-5, is as follows: DSGVTQTPKHLITATGQRVTLRCSPRSGDLSVYWYQQSLDQGLQFLIQYYNGEERAKGNILERFSAQQFPDLHSELNLSSLELGDSALYFCASSGADRGETQYFGPGTRLLVL.

In DNA form, the CDR3 reads TGCAGCGGACCGGGCCCCGAAGGTGGCTACACCTTC. Encoded protein: CSGPGPEGGYTF. The chain has TRBV29-1 and TRBJ1-2; no reliable D call. V shed 7 bases and J shed 7 bases, with 16 bases lying between them. The V gene's germline CDR1 is SQVTM and CDR2 ANQGSEA. The CDR3 spans 12 residues. Using reference TRBV29-1 and TRBJ1-2 for the parts outside the CDR3, the full variable domain is SAVISQKPSRDICQRGTSLTIQCQVDSQVTMMFWYRQQPGQSLTLIATANQGSEATYESGFVIDKFPISRPNLTFSTLTVSNMSPEDSSIYLCSGPGPEGGYTFGSGTRLTVV.

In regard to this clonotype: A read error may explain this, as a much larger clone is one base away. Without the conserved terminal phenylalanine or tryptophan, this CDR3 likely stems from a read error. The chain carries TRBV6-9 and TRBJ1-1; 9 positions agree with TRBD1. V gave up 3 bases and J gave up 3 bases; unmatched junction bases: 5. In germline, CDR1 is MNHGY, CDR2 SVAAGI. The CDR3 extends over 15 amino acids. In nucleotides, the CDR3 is TGTGCCAGCAGTTACGGACAGGGGAGGGACACTGAAGCTTTCTCT. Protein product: CASSYGQGRDTEAFS.

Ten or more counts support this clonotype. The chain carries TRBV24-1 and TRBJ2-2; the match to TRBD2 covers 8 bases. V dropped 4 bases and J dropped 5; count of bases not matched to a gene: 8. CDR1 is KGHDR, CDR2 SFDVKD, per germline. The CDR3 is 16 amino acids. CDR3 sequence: CATSDRWRGGTGELFF. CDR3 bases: TGTGCCACCAGTGACCGGTGGCGCGGGGGGACCGGGGAGCTGTTTTTT.

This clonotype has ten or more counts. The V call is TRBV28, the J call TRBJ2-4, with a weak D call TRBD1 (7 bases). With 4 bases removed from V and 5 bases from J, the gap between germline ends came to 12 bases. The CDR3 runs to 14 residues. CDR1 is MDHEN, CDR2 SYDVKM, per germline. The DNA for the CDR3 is TGTGCCAGCAGTTCCCTCAGGGGGGAAAACATTCAGTACTTC. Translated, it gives CASSSLRGENIQYF.

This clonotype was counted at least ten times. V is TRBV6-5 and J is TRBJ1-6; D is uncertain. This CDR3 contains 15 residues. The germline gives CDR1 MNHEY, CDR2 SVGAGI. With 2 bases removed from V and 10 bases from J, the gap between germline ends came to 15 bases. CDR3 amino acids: CASSYHGQTGSPLHF. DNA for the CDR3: TGTGCCAGCAGTTACCACGGCCAGACCGGGTCACCCCTCCACTTT.

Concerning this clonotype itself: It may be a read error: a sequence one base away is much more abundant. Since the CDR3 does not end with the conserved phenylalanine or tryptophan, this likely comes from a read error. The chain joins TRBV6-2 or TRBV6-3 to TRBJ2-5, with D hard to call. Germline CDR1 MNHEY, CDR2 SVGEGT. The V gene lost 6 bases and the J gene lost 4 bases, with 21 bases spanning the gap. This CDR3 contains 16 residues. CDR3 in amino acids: CASSRWGECCGETQYL. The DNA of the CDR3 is TGTGCCAGCAGCCGCTGGGGTGAATGTTGTGGAGAGACCCAGTACCTC.

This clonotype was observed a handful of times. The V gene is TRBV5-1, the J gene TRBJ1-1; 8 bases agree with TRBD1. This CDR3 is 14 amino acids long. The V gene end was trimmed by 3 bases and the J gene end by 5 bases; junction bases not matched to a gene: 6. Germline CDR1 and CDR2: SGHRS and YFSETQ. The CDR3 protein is CASSWTGSPTEAFF. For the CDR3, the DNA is TGCGCCAGCAGCTGGACAGGGTCCCCTACTGAAGCTTTCTTT.

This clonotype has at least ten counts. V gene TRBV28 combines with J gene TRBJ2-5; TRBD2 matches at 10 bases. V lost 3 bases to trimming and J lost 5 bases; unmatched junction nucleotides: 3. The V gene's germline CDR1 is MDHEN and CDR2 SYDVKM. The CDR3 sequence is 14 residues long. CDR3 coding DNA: TGTGCCAGCAGTTTTCCGGGACTAGCGGAGACCCAGTACTTC. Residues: CASSFPGLAETQYF.

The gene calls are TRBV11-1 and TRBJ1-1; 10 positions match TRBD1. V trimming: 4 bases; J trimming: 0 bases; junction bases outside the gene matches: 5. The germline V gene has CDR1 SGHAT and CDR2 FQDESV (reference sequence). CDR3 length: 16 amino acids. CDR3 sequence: CASSYPTGGMNTEAFF. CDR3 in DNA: TGTGCCAGCAGCTATCCGACAGGGGGCATGAACACTGAAGCTTTCTTT.

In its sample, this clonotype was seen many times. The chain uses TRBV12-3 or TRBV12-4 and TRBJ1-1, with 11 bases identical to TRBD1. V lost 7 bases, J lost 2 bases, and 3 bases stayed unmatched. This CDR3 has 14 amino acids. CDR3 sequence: CASTWTGGNTEAFF. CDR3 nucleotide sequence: TGTGCCAGCACTTGGACAGGGGGCAACACTGAAGCTTTCTTT.

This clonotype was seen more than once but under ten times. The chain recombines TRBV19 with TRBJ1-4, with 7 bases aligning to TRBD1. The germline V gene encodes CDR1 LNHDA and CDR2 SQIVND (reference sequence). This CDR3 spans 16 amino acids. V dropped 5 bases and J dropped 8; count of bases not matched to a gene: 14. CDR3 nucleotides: TGTGCCAGTAGTGGCATCGACAGGGACTGGTCCGAAAAACTGTTTTTT. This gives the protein CASSGIDRDWSEKLFF. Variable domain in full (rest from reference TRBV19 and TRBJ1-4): DGGITQSPKYLFRKEGQNVTLSCEQNLNHDAMYWYRQDPGQGLRLIYYSQIVNDFQKGDIAEGYSVSREKKESFPLTVTSAQKNPTAFYLCASSGIDRDWSEKLFFGSGTQLSVL.

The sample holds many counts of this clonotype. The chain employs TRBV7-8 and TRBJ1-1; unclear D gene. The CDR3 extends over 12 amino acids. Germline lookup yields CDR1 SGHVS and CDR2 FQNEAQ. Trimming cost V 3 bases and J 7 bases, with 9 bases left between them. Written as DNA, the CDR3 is TGTGCCAGCAGCTTTACCGGGGTTGAAGCTTTCTTT. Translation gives CASSFTGVEAFF.

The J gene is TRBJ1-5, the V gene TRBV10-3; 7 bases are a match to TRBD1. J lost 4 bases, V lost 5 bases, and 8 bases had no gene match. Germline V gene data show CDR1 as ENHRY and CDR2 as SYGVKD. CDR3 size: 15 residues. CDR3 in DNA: TGTGCCATCAGTAACCGGGACAGCGCTAATCAGCCCCAGCATTTT. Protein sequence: CAISNRDSANQPQHF.

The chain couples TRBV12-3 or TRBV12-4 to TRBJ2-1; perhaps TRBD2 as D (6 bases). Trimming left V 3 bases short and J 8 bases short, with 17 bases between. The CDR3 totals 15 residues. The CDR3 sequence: CASSLAGTSWDEQFF. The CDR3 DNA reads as TGTGCCAGCAGTTTGGCGGGAACCTCTTGGGATGAGCAGTTCTTC.

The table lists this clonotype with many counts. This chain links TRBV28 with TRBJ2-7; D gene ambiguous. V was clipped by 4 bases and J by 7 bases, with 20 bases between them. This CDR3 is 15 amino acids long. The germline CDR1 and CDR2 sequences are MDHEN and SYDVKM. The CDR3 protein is CASSSRVGREMEQYF. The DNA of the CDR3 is TGTGCCAGCAGTTCCCGAGTTGGGCGCGAGATGGAGCAGTACTTC.

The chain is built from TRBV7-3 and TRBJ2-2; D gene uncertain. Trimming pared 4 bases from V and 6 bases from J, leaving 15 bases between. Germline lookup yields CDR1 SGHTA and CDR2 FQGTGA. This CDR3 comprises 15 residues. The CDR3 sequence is CASSSPQALPGELFF. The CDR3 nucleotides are TGTGCCAGCAGCTCCCCTCAGGCCCTGCCCGGGGAGCTGTTTTTT.

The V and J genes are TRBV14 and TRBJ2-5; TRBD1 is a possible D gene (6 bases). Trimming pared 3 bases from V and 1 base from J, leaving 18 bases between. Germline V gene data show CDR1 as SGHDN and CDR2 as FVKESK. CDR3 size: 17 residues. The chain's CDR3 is CASSHGTSKGGQETQYF. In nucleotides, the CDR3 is TGTGCCAGCAGCCATGGGACGTCTAAAGGGGGCCAAGAGACCCAGTACTTC.

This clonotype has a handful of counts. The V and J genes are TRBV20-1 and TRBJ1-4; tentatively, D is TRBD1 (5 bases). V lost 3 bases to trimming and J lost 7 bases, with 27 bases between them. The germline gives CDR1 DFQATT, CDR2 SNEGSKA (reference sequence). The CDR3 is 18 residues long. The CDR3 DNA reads TGCAGTGCTAGCCCAGAGGGGATCCGTCGGGGAAGGGGTGAAAAACTGTTTTTT. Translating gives CSASPEGIRRGRGEKLFF.

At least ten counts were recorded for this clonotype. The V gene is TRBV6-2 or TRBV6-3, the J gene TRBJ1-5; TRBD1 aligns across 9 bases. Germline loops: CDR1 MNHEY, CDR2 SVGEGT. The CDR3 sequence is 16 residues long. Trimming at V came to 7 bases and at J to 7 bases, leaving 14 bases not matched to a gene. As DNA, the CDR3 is TGTGCCAGCACCACAAAGGACAGGGGCCTAGGGCAGCCCCAGCATTTT. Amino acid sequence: CASTTKDRGLGQPQHF.

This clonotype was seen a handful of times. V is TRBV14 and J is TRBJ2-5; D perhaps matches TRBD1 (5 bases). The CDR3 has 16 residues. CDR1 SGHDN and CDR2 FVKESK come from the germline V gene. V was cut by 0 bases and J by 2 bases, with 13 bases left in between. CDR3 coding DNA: TGTGCCAGCAGCCAAGACCCCTGGGCAGGGCAAGAGACCCAGTACTTC. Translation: CASSQDPWAGQETQYF. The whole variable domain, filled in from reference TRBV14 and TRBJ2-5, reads EAGVTQFPSHSVIEKGQTVTLRCDPISGHDNLYWYRRVMGKEIKFLLHFVKESKQDESGMPNNRFLAERTGGTYSTLKVQPAELEDSGVYFCASSQDPWAGQETQYFGPGTRLLVL.

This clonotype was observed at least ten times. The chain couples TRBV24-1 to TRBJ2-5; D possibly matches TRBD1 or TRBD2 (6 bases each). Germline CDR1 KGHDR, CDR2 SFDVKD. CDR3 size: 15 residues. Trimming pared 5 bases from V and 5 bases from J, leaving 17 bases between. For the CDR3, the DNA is TGTGCCACCAGTGCCCAGGACAGCGCGGGGGAGACCCAGTACTTC. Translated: CATSAQDSAGETQYF.

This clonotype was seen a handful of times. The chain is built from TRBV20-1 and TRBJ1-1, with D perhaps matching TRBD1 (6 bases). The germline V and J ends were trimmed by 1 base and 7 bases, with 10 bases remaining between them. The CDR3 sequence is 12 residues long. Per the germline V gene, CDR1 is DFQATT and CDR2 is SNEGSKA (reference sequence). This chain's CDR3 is CSARGGQDEAFF. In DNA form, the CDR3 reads TGCAGTGCTAGAGGGGGGCAGGATGAAGCTTTCTTT.

The CDR3 reads CASSQDRSRGDGYTF. The CDR3 DNA follows: TGCGCCAGCAGCCAAGATAGGTCGAGAGGAGATGGCTACACCTTC. The chain carries TRBV4-3 and TRBJ1-2; D call uncertain. The CDR3 sequence is 15 residues long. The germline gives CDR1 LGHNA, CDR2 YSLEER. Trimming shortened V by 0 bases and J by 6 bases, and 14 bases separated the two germline ends.

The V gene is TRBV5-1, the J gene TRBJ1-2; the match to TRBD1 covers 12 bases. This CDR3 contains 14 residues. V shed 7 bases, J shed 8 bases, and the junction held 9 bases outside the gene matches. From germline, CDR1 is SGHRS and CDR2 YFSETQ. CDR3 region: CASGPGQGAQGYTF. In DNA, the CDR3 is TGCGCCAGCGGGCCGGGACAGGGGGCGCAAGGCTACACCTTC.

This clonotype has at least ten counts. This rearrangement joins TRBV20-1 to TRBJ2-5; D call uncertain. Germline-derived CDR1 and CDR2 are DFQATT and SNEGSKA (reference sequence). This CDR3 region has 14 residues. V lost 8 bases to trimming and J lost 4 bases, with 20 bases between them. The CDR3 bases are TGCAGTCCGTTAAACCCGGTACGTCCAGAGACCCAGTACTTC. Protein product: CSPLNPVRPETQYF.